This T cell receptor beta chain was sequenced during a study of CD8+ T cells in alopecia areata. Study-wide findings and caveats: Besides other cells, scalp samples also yield sequences of resident alphabeta T cells from normal skin. Compared with normal scalp, lesional scalp had higher clonality and more expanded CD8+ clones.

V was clipped by 3 bases and J by 5 bases, with 10 bases between them. Germline CDR1 reads MNHEY; CDR2 reads SMNVEV (reference sequence). The CDR3 consists of 13 residues. With respect to this clone: Its specificity is not known.

cDNA prepared by RNA extraction and subsequent reverse transcription served as the template for sequencing. Data came from immunoSEQ multiplex PCR; TCRdb stores just in-frame clones and leaves some out. The table lists tens of thousands of clones, 51% of them singletons. The study team obtained lesional scalp punch biopsies and peripheral blood from alopecia areata patients. Sorted populations comprised CD4+ and CD8+ T cells obtained from PBMCs. What was sequenced was NKG2D-high CD8+ T cells sorted from blood. This TCR came from a human donor with alopecia areata. The chain has TRBV27 and TRBJ2-5, with D possibly matching TRBD2 (6 bases). CDR3 amino acids: CASSFGLAETQYF. The CDR3 DNA sequence: TGTGCCAGCAGTTTTGGGCTAGCGGAGACCCAGTACTTC.